Listed below are T cell receptor beta chains from one sample, sequenced in a study of read filtering for tumor transcriptome and immune sequencing. A single record per CDR3 protein comes from TCRdb applying MiXCR to the reads. The data show 60,000 to 80,000 distinct CDR3 sequences, around 13% seen once. Sample: a population of CD138-negative cells sorted from bone marrow. The receptors derive from a donor over 35 with multiple myeloma. Each CDR3 is given with its conserved first and last residue. The D gene is left open where the match is weak. The size entry is marked missing in some rows and otherwise reads once, few, many or a size class.

d_call,clone_size,j_call,v_call,cdr3_aa,cdr3_nt
-,few,TRBJ1-2,TRBV6-5,CASRTAIYGYTF,TGTGCCAGCAGAACAGCCATCTATGGCTACACCTTC
-,-,TRBJ1-6,TRBV18,CASSPYSKNSPLHF,TGTGCCAGCTCACCATACTCTAAGAATTCACCCCTCCACTTT
-,many,TRBJ1-1,TRBV28,CASGDGAMNTEAFF,TGTGCCAGCGGGGACGGGGCGATGAACACTGAAGCTTTCTTT
-,few,TRBJ2-1,TRBV3-1,CALKNLPRGEQFF,TGTGCCCTGAAAAACCTGCCACGGGGTGAGCAGTTCTTC
TRBD1,many,TRBJ1-5,TRBV12-3/TRBV12-4,CASSRTGVSNQPQHF,TGTGCCAGCAGCCGAACAGGGGTTAGCAATCAGCCCCAGCATTTT
-,-,TRBJ2-1,TRBV2,CASVVRHSSYNEQFF,TGTGCCAGCGTCGTCCGGCACAGCTCCTACAATGAGCAGTTCTTC
-,many,TRBJ1-5,TRBV20-1,CSAQQGSGNQPQHF,TGCAGTGCTCAACAGGGTAGTGGCAATCAGCCCCAGCATTTT
TRBD2,many,TRBJ2-4,TRBV20-1,CSARDVAGVLNNIQYF,TGCAGTGCTAGAGATGTGGCGGGAGTCCTTAATAACATTCAGTACTTC
TRBD2,many,TRBJ2-1,TRBV30,CAWTPGLAGIYNEQFF,TGTGCCTGGACTCCGGGACTAGCGGGAATCTACAATGAGCAGTTCTTC
-,many,TRBJ2-1,TRBV7-2,CASSLATGVWNEQFF,TGTGCCAGCAGCTTAGCTACGGGAGTCTGGAATGAGCAGTTCTTC
-,many,TRBJ2-3,TRBV28,CASSFLSGTDTQYF,TGTGCCAGCAGTTTCCTGAGCGGCACAGATACGCAGTATTTT
-,few,TRBJ2-2,TRBV6-6,CASSYGTSNTGELSF,TGTGCCAGCAGTTACGGGACATCGAACACCGGGGAGCTGTCTTTT
-,many,TRBJ2-7,TRBV9,CASSAHAEVSSYEQYF,TGTGCCAGCAGCGCACATGCCGAGGTTAGCTCCTACGAGCAGTACTTC
TRBD2,-,TRBJ2-3,TRBV12-3/TRBV12-4,CASSLLSGGLYF,TGTGCCAGCAGTTTACTTAGCGGGGGCCTCTATTTT
-,many,TRBJ2-1,TRBV24-1,CATSDSLDSTGRNEQFF,TGTGCCACCAGTGACTCCCTTGACTCCACCGGCCGCAATGAGCAGTTCTTC
-,many,TRBJ2-1,TRBV7-2,CASSLSLEKEQFF,TGTGCCAGCAGCCTGTCACTAGAAAAGGAGCAGTTCTTC
TRBD1,many,TRBJ2-7,TRBV3-1,CASSLVGQGYEQYF,TGTGCCAGCAGCTTAGTGGGACAGGGATACGAGCAGTACTTC
TRBD2,many,TRBJ2-1,TRBV7-8,CASSLSSGAYNEQFF,TGTGCCAGCAGCTTAAGTAGCGGGGCTTACAATGAGCAGTTCTTC
-,few,TRBJ2-4,TRBV21-1,CASSKTAEIAKSIQYF,TGTGCCAGCAGCAAAACCGCAGAGATAGCCAAAAGCATTCAGTACTTC
-,many,TRBJ1-3,TRBV6-2/TRBV6-3,CASGKNGNTIYF,TGTGCCAGCGGAAAGAATGGAAACACCATATATTTT
TRBD1,many,TRBJ2-7,TRBV29-1,CSVGTASSYEQYF,TGCAGCGTCGGGACAGCCAGCTCCTACGAGCAGTACTTC
TRBD1,many,TRBJ1-5,TRBV29-1,CSAEIETGGNQPQHF,TGCAGCGCTGAGATAGAGACAGGGGGCAATCAGCCCCAGCATTTT
-,few,TRBJ2-5,TRBV12-5,CASGSTRLGTQYF,TGTGCTAGTGGCTCCACTCGCCTCGGGACCCAGTACTTC
-,many,TRBJ2-2,TRBV4-2,CASSRSTANTGELFF,TGTGCCAGCAGCCGCAGCACCGCGAACACCGGGGAGCTGTTTTTT
-,-,TRBJ1-1,TRBV7-8,CASSLAGVKGSEAFF,TGTGCCAGCAGCTTAGCTGGAGTCAAAGGGTCTGAAGCCTTCTTT
-,many,TRBJ1-5,TRBV20-1,CSAIPVGQEGNQPQHF,TGCAGTGCTATCCCCGTGGGGCAGGAAGGCAATCAGCCCCAGCATTTT
-,-,TRBJ2-7,TRBV6-2/TRBV6-3,CASTSGRDRSYEQYF,TGTGCCAGCACGTCAGGGCGGGACCGCTCCTACGAGCAGTACTTC
TRBD2,many,TRBJ2-1,TRBV29-1,CSVVGSGSVYNEQFF,TGCAGCGTTGTGGGTAGCGGGAGCGTTTACAATGAGCAGTTCTTC
TRBD1,few,TRBJ2-1,TRBV29-1,CSVVGTGGDNEQFF,TGCAGCGTTGTAGGTACAGGGGGTGACAATGAGCAGTTCTTC
TRBD2,many,TRBJ2-7,TRBV7-2,CASSSTGTSGYEQYF,TGTGCCAGCAGCTCAACCGGGACTAGCGGCTACGAGCAGTACTTC